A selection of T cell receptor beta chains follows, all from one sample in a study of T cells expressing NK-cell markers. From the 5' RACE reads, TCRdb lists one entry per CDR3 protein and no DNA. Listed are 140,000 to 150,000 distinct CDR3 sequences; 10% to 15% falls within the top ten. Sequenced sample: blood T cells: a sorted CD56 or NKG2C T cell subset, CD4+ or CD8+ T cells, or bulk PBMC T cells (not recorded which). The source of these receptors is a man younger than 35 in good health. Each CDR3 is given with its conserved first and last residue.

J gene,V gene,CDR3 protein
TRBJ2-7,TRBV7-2,CASSFGLAGHYEQYF
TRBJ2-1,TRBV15,CATSRDKGLAHEQFF
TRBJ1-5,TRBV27,CASRTGAQPQHF
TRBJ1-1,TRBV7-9,CASSLASTLEAFF
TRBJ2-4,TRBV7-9,CASSPPDALTKNIQYF
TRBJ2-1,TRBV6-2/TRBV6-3,CASSYAWTSDNEQFF
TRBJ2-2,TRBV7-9,CASSFLAGLPTPEELFF
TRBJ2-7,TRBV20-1,CSARVAGGLDYEQYF
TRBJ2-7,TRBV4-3,CASSQDLLVSEQYF
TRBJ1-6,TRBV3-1,CASSQEGPQGRRNSPLHF
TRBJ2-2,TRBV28,CASSWTEDYTGELFF
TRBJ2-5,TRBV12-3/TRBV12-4,CASSGTSGRETQYF
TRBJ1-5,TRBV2,CASSAVNSNQPQHF
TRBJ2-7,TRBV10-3,CAISGGTSVYEQYF
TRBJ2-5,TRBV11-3,CASSADVWETQYF
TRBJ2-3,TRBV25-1,CASSVGGTDTQYF
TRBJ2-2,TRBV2,CASSDGRNGAGELFF
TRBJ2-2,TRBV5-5,CASSVWDGNTGELFF
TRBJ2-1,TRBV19,CASSLGTSGILAYNEQFF
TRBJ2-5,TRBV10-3,CAISQQDQETQYF
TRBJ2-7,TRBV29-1,CSVESGTGFSEQYF
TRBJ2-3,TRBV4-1,CASSQVRGNQDTDTQYF
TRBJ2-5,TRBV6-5,CASSSNWRPTSGNEETQYF
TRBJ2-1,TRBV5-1,CASSSDQLAVLGNNEQFF
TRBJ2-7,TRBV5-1,CASGSTPSSSYEQYF
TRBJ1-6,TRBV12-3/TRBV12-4,CASSTPEGDGPPLHF
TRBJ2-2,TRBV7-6,CASSFTRQGADTGELFF